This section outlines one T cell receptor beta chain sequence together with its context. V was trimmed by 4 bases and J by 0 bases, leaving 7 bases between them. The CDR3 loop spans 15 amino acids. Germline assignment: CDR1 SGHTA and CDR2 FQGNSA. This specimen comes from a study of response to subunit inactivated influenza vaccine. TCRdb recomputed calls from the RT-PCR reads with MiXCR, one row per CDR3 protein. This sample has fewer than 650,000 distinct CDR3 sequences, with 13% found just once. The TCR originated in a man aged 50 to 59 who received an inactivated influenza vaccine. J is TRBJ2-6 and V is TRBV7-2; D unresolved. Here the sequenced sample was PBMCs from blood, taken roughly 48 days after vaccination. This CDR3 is CASSSIHSGANVLTF. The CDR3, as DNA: TGTGCCAGCAGCTCGATTCACTCTGGGGCCAACGTCCTGACTTTC.